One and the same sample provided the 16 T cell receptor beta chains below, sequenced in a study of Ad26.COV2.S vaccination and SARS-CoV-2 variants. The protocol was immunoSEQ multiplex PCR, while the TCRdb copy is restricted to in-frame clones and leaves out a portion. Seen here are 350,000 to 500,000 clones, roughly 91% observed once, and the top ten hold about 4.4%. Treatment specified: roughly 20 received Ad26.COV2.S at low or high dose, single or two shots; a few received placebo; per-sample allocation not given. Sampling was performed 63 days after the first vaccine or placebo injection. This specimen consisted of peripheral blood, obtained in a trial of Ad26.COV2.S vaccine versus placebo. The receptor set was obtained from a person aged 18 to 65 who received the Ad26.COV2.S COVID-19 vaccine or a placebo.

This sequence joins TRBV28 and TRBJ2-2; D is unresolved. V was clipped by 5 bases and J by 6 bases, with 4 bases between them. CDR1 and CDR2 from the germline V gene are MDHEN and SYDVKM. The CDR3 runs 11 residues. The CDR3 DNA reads TGTGCCAGCAGTCAGGCCGGGGAGCTGTTTTTT. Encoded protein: CASSQAGELFF.

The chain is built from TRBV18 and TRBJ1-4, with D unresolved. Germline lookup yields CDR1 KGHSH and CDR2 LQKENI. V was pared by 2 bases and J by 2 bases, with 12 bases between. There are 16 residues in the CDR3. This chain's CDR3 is CASSPRYGGTNEKLFF. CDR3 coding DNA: TGTGCCAGCTCACCAAGGTACGGCGGGACTAATGAAAAACTGTTTTTT.

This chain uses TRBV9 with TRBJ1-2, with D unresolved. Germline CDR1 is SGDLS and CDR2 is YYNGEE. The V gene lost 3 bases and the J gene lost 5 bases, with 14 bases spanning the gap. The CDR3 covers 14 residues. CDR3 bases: TGTGCCAGCAGCGGGATATCAGCGAGTTATGGCTACACCTTC. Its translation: CASSGISASYGYTF.

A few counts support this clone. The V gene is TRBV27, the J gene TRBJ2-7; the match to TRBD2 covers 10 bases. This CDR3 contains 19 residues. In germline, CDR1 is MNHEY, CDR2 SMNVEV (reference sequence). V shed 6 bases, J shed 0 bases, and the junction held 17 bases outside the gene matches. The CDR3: CASSPTGGLAGVISYEQYF. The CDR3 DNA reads TGTGCCAGCAGCCCTACGGGGGGTCTAGCGGGAGTGATCTCCTACGAGCAGTACTTC.

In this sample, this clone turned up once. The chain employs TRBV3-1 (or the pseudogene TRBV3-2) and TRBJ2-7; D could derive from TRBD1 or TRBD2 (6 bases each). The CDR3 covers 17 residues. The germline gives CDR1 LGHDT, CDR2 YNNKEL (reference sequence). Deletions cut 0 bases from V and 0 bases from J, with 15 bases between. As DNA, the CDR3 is TGTGCCAGCAGCCAAGAGGGGGGCAGCGGATTCTCCTACGAGCAGTACTTC. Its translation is CASSQEGGSGFSYEQYF.

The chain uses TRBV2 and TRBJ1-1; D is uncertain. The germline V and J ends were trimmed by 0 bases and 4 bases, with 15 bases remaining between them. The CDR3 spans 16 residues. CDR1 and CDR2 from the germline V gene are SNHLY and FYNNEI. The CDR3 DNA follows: TGTGCCAGCAGTGAAGCGCTGGTTATCGCTACCACTGAAGCTTTCTTT. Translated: CASSEALVIATTEAFF.

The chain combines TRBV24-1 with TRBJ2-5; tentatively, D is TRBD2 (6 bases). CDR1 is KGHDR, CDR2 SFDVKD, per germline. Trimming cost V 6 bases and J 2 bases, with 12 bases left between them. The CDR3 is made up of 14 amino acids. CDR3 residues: CATSSAGRQETQYF. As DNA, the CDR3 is TGTGCCACCAGTTCTGCGGGGCGGCAAGAGACCCAGTACTTC.

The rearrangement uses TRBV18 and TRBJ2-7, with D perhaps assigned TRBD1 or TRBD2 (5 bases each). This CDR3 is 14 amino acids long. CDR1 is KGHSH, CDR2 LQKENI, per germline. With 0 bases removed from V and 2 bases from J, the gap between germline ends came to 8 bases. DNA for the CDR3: TGTGCCAGCTCACCACCCGAGGGGCCCTACGAGCAGTACTTC. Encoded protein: CASSPPEGPYEQYF.

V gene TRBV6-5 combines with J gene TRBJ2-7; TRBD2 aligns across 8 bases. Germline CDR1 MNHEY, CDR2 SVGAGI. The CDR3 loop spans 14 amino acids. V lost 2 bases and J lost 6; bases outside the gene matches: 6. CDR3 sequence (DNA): TGTGCCAGCAGTTACCCCGGGGGGGCGGGCGAGCAGTACTTC. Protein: CASSYPGGAGEQYF.

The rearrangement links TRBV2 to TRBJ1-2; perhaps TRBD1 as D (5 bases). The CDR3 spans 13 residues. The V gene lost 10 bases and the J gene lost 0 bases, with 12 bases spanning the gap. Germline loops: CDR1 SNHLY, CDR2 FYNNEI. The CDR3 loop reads CATQGVTNYGYTF. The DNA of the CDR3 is TGTGCCACCCAGGGTGTCACTAACTATGGCTACACCTTC.

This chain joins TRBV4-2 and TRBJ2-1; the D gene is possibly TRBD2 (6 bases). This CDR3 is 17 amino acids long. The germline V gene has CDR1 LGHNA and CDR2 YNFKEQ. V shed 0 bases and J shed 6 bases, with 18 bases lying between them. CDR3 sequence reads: CASSQDPLAPNGNEQFF. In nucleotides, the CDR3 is TGTGCCAGCAGCCAAGATCCCCTAGCGCCGAACGGCAATGAGCAGTTCTTC.

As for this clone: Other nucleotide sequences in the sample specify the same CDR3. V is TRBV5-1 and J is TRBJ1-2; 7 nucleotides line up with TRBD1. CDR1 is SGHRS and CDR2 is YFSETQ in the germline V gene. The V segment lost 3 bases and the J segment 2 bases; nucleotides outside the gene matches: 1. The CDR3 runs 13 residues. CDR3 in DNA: TGCGCCAGCAGCTCGGGACAGAACTATGGCTACACCTTC. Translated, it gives CASSSGQNYGYTF.

The CDR3 protein is CASSLRLAGGPYNEQFF. The DNA for the CDR3 is TGTGCCAGCAGCTTACGACTAGCGGGAGGGCCTTACAATGAGCAGTTCTTC. The chain links TRBV11-3 to TRBJ2-1; 14 bases map to TRBD2. The germline V gene has CDR1 SGHNT and CDR2 YENEEA. Trimming cost V 2 bases and J 4 bases; bases outside gene matches: 4. The length of the CDR3 is 17 residues.

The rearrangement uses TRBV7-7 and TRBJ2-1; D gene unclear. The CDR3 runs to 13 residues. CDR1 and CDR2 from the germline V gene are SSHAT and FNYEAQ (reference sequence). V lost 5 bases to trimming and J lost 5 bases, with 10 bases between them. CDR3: CASSLSTNNEQFF. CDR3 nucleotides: TGTGCCAGCAGCCTTTCCACGAACAATGAGCAGTTCTTC.

The CDR3 DNA follows: TGTGCCAGCAGCCAAGATTGGGGTATGGACTATGGCTACACCTTC. Encoded protein: CASSQDWGMDYGYTF. This chain connects TRBV4-2 to TRBJ1-2; no reliable D call. The V gene's germline CDR1 is LGHNA and CDR2 YNFKEQ. The germline V and J ends were trimmed by 0 bases and 3 bases, with 11 bases remaining between them. The CDR3 has 15 amino acids.

CDR3 nucleotides: TGTGCCTGGAGTGTCGGGACAGGGGGTTTCGCCCAGCATTTT. This gives the protein CAWSVGTGGFAQHF. The rearrangement links TRBV30 to TRBJ1-5, with 11 bases identical to TRBD1. The CDR3 runs to 14 residues. V dropped 0 bases and J dropped 11; count of bases not matched to a gene: 6. The germline gives CDR1 GTSNPN, CDR2 SVGIG (reference sequence).